A selection of T cell receptor beta chains follows, all from one sample in a study of blood T cells in healthy people across ages. TCRdb reprocessed the 5' RACE reads with MiXCR, giving one entry per CDR3 protein. The sample lists about 680,000 distinct CDR3 sequences; 45% to 50% were seen once. The specimen was blood. The source of these receptors is a woman aged 55-69 years in good health. Both conserved end residues are part of each CDR3. The D gene is left open where the match is weak. Size tells how often a clone was seen (once, few, many) or the class of an expanded clone, and some rows leave it out.

d_gene: .
len: 17
v_gene: TRBV14
j_gene: TRBJ2-3
abundance: .
CDR3nt: TGTGCCAGCAGCCAAGACGGTCGGGATTGGAGTACAGATACGCAGTATTTT
CDR3aa: CASSQDGRDWSTDTQYF

d_gene: .
len: 13
v_gene: TRBV20-1
j_gene: TRBJ2-4
abundance: .
CDR3nt: TGCAGTGCTAGAGGGGGGGGGCGGAACATTCAGTACTTC
CDR3aa: CSARGGGRNIQYF

d_gene: TRBD2
len: 16
v_gene: TRBV12-3/TRBV12-4
j_gene: TRBJ2-1
abundance: few
CDR3nt: TGTGCCAGCAGGCCCTTTTCTAGCGGGAGTTTGAATGAGCAGTTCTTC
CDR3aa: CASRPFSSGSLNEQFF

d_gene: .
len: 14
v_gene: TRBV3-1
j_gene: TRBJ1-6
abundance: .
CDR3nt: TGTGCCAGCAGCCAAGGGATGATAAATTCACCCCTCCACTTT
CDR3aa: CASSQGMINSPLHF

d_gene: .
len: 11
v_gene: TRBV2
j_gene: TRBJ2-1
abundance: .
CDR3nt: TGTGCCAGCAGTGAAATGGATGAGCAGTTCTTC
CDR3aa: CASSEMDEQFF

d_gene: TRBD2
len: 15
v_gene: TRBV12-3/TRBV12-4
j_gene: TRBJ2-3
abundance: .
CDR3nt: TGTGCCAGCAGTCAAAGCGGGGTTAGCACAGATACGCAGTATTTT
CDR3aa: CASSQSGVSTDTQYF

d_gene: .
len: 15
v_gene: TRBV6-6
j_gene: TRBJ2-7
abundance: many
CDR3nt: TGTGCCAGCAGTTATTCGGCAGGGGTTTCCTACGAGCAGTACTTC
CDR3aa: CASSYSAGVSYEQYF

d_gene: .
len: 13
v_gene: TRBV7-9
j_gene: TRBJ2-7
abundance: .
CDR3nt: TGTGCCAGCACCGAACTGCAGGGCTACGAGCAGTACTTC
CDR3aa: CASTELQGYEQYF

d_gene: .
len: 18
v_gene: TRBV7-2
j_gene: TRBJ2-1
abundance: few
CDR3nt: TGTGCCAGCAGCTTAGTTCGGACAGCACAAACAAACTACAATGAGCAGTTCTTC
CDR3aa: CASSLVRTAQTNYNEQFF

d_gene: .
len: 13
v_gene: TRBV28
j_gene: TRBJ1-2
abundance: once
CDR3nt: TGTGCCAGCAGTTTCGGGGGCCACTATGGCTACACCTTC
CDR3aa: CASSFGGHYGYTF

d_gene: TRBD1
len: 12
v_gene: TRBV20-1
j_gene: TRBJ2-7
abundance: .
CDR3nt: TGCAGTGCCCGGGGACAGGACTACGAGCAGTACTTC
CDR3aa: CSARGQDYEQYF

d_gene: TRBD2
len: 17
v_gene: TRBV5-1
j_gene: TRBJ2-1
abundance: few
CDR3nt: TGCGCCAGCAGCTGGGGGACTAGCGGGAGGTCCTACAATGAGCAGTTCTTC
CDR3aa: CASSWGTSGRSYNEQFF

d_gene: TRBD1
len: 14
v_gene: TRBV20-1
j_gene: TRBJ2-1
abundance: .
CDR3nt: TGCAGTGCTGGAGACAGGGGACGTAACAATGAGCAGTTCTTC
CDR3aa: CSAGDRGRNNEQFF

d_gene: .
len: 17
v_gene: TRBV27
j_gene: TRBJ2-3
abundance: .
CDR3nt: TGTGCCAGGAGTTTTGGGTATCGTCGCGGGAGCACAGATACGCAGTATTTT
CDR3aa: CARSFGYRRGSTDTQYF

d_gene: TRBD1
len: 17
v_gene: TRBV6-5
j_gene: TRBJ1-4
abundance: .
CDR3nt: TGTGCCAGCAGTTACTCGATCCCGACAGGGGCGAATGAAAAACTGTTTTTT
CDR3aa: CASSYSIPTGANEKLFF

d_gene: .
len: 12
v_gene: TRBV29-1
j_gene: TRBJ2-7
abundance: .
CDR3nt: TGCAGCGTCACCGGGACTTCCTACGAGCAGTACTTC
CDR3aa: CSVTGTSYEQYF

d_gene: TRBD1
len: 14
v_gene: TRBV27
j_gene: TRBJ2-7
abundance: .
CDR3nt: TGTGTCAGCAGCAAGACCGGGACAGGGGGCGAGCAGTACTTC
CDR3aa: CVSSKTGTGGEQYF

d_gene: .
len: 14
v_gene: TRBV4-2
j_gene: TRBJ2-5
abundance: few
CDR3nt: TGTGCCAGCAGCCAAGACCCGGACCAAGAGACCCAGTACTTC
CDR3aa: CASSQDPDQETQYF

d_gene: TRBD1
len: 16
v_gene: TRBV4-3
j_gene: TRBJ2-5
abundance: many
CDR3nt: TGCGCCAGCAGCCCTCGGACAGGGGGGTTACAAGAGACCCAGTACTTC
CDR3aa: CASSPRTGGLQETQYF

d_gene: TRBD2
len: 15
v_gene: TRBV9
j_gene: TRBJ2-5
abundance: .
CDR3nt: TGTGCCAGCAGCGTAAATAGCGGGAGGTTTGAGACCCAGTACTTC
CDR3aa: CASSVNSGRFETQYF

d_gene: .
len: 14
v_gene: TRBV7-8
j_gene: TRBJ2-5
abundance: few
CDR3nt: TGTGCCAGCAGCTTAGAGGGGTTCGGGGAGACCCAGTACTTC
CDR3aa: CASSLEGFGETQYF

d_gene: TRBD1
len: 13
v_gene: TRBV20-1
j_gene: TRBJ1-2
abundance: .
CDR3nt: TGCAGTGCCCTAGAGACAGGGAACTATGGCTACACCTTC
CDR3aa: CSALETGNYGYTF

d_gene: .
len: 12
v_gene: TRBV20-1
j_gene: TRBJ2-1
abundance: .
CDR3nt: TGCAGTGCTAGAGTAGGCTTCAGTGAGCAGTTCTTC
CDR3aa: CSARVGFSEQFF

d_gene: .
len: 14
v_gene: TRBV7-2
j_gene: TRBJ2-3
abundance: few
CDR3nt: TGTGCCAGCAGCTTGGACTGGAACACAGATACGCAGTATTTT
CDR3aa: CASSLDWNTDTQYF

d_gene: .
len: 14
v_gene: TRBV2
j_gene: TRBJ1-5
abundance: .
CDR3nt: TGTGCCAGCAGTTCCGGGATTAGCAATCAGCCCCAGCATTTT
CDR3aa: CASSSGISNQPQHF

d_gene: TRBD1
len: 15
v_gene: TRBV5-1
j_gene: TRBJ1-2
abundance: .
CDR3nt: TGCGCCAGCAGTAAGACCACAGGGGGCGCGGGTGGCCACACCTTC
CDR3aa: CASSKTTGGAGGHTF

d_gene: .
len: 16
v_gene: TRBV7-2
j_gene: TRBJ2-7
abundance: few
CDR3nt: TGTGCCAGCAGCTCCAGCCGGGACCGTGCTCCCTACGAGCAGTACTTC
CDR3aa: CASSSSRDRAPYEQYF

d_gene: .
len: 15
v_gene: TRBV5-1
j_gene: TRBJ2-1
abundance: .
CDR3nt: TGCGCTAGCAGCTTGGCCAAGCCGGGACTCGATGAGCAGTTCTTC
CDR3aa: CASSLAKPGLDEQFF

d_gene: .
len: 19
v_gene: TRBV7-3
j_gene: TRBJ2-7
abundance: few
CDR3nt: TGTGCCAGCAGCTTAAGAGCAGTGGCCAGGGAGACCGGACACTACGAGCAGTACTTC
CDR3aa: CASSLRAVARETGHYEQYF

d_gene: TRBD1
len: 17
v_gene: TRBV11-2
j_gene: TRBJ2-1
abundance: few
CDR3nt: TGTGCCAGCAGCGGCTACAGGGGGCCGGTGACCTACAATGAGCAGTTCTTC
CDR3aa: CASSGYRGPVTYNEQFF

d_gene: TRBD2
len: 14
v_gene: TRBV6-2/TRBV6-3
j_gene: TRBJ2-1
abundance: .
CDR3nt: TGTGCCAGCGGACTAGCGGTCTCCTACAATGAGCAGTTCTTC
CDR3aa: CASGLAVSYNEQFF

d_gene: TRBD1
len: 16
v_gene: TRBV6-2/TRBV6-3
j_gene: TRBJ2-6
abundance: .
CDR3nt: TGTGCCAGCAATCCCCGGACAGGGTCTGGGGCCAACGTCCTGACTTTC
CDR3aa: CASNPRTGSGANVLTF

d_gene: .
len: 12
v_gene: TRBV29-1
j_gene: TRBJ1-1
abundance: .
CDR3nt: TGCAGCGTTCAGCCCCTAGGCACTGAAGCTTTCTTT
CDR3aa: CSVQPLGTEAFF

d_gene: .
len: 12
v_gene: TRBV3-1
j_gene: TRBJ1-1
abundance: .
CDR3nt: TGTGCCAGCAGCGACCCTGGGGATGAAGCTTTCTTT
CDR3aa: CASSDPGDEAFF

d_gene: .
len: 12
v_gene: TRBV7-9
j_gene: TRBJ1-2
abundance: many
CDR3nt: TGTGCCAGCAGTTTAGGGGGGGATGGCTACACCTTC
CDR3aa: CASSLGGDGYTF

d_gene: TRBD2
len: 15
v_gene: TRBV14
j_gene: TRBJ2-7
abundance: .
CDR3nt: TGTGCCAGCAGCCCAACTAGCGGGAGGTTCTACGAGCAGTACTTC
CDR3aa: CASSPTSGRFYEQYF

d_gene: .
len: 15
v_gene: TRBV28
j_gene: TRBJ2-5
abundance: .
CDR3nt: TGTGCCAGCAGTTTGGGCAGGGGCTTCCAAGAGACCCAGTACTTC
CDR3aa: CASSLGRGFQETQYF

d_gene: TRBD2
len: 16
v_gene: TRBV29-1
j_gene: TRBJ2-1
abundance: few
CDR3nt: TGCAGCGTTGAAGACTGGACTAGCGGGAGGATCAATGAGCAGTTCTTC
CDR3aa: CSVEDWTSGRINEQFF

d_gene: TRBD2
len: 14
v_gene: TRBV20-1
j_gene: TRBJ2-7
abundance: .
CDR3nt: TGCAGTGATAGAAATGCCGCGGGGGTCCACGAGCAGTACTTC
CDR3aa: CSDRNAAGVHEQYF

d_gene: .
len: 14
v_gene: TRBV6-2/TRBV6-3
j_gene: TRBJ2-4
abundance: many
CDR3nt: TGTGCCAGCAGTTACACGGGTCGCAAAAACATTCAGTACTTC
CDR3aa: CASSYTGRKNIQYF

d_gene: TRBD2
len: 16
v_gene: TRBV5-1
j_gene: TRBJ2-3
abundance: .
CDR3nt: TGCGCCAGCAGCTTCCTAGCGGGAGGGAGCACAGATACGCAGTATTTT
CDR3aa: CASSFLAGGSTDTQYF

d_gene: .
len: 14
v_gene: TRBV20-1
j_gene: TRBJ2-7
abundance: once
CDR3nt: TGCAGTGCTAGAGACCCACTAAGACCATACGAGCAGTACTTC
CDR3aa: CSARDPLRPYEQYF

d_gene: .
len: 15
v_gene: TRBV5-1
j_gene: TRBJ2-5
abundance: .
CDR3nt: TGCGCCAGCAGCTTGAGGAGCGTACCCATAGAGACCCAGTACTTC
CDR3aa: CASSLRSVPIETQYF

d_gene: TRBD1
len: 17
v_gene: TRBV6-1
j_gene: TRBJ1-1
abundance: .
CDR3nt: TGTGCCAGCAAACCGGGACAGGGGGCTCTCGCTAAGGCTGAAGCTTTCTTT
CDR3aa: CASKPGQGALAKAEAFF

d_gene: TRBD2
len: 14
v_gene: TRBV29-1
j_gene: TRBJ2-3
abundance: .
CDR3nt: TGCAGCGTCGGGACTAGCGGGAGTGGAGATACGCAGTATTTT
CDR3aa: CSVGTSGSGDTQYF

d_gene: .
len: 12
v_gene: TRBV10-3
j_gene: TRBJ2-1
abundance: .
CDR3nt: TGTGCCATCAGCCTCAACGGCGATGAGCAGTTCTTC
CDR3aa: CAISLNGDEQFF

d_gene: .
len: 15
v_gene: TRBV7-2
j_gene: TRBJ1-2
abundance: .
CDR3nt: TGTGCCAGCAGCTTACACGTGGGTCTCTTGGGTGGCTACACCTTC
CDR3aa: CASSLHVGLLGGYTF

d_gene: TRBD1
len: 18
v_gene: TRBV5-1
j_gene: TRBJ1-2
abundance: .
CDR3nt: TGCGCCAGCAGCTCTTCTCCGGGACAGGGGGCGCGAGGCTATGGCTACACCTTC
CDR3aa: CASSSSPGQGARGYGYTF

d_gene: TRBD1
len: 14
v_gene: TRBV10-3
j_gene: TRBJ1-1
abundance: .
CDR3nt: TGTGCCATCACCCTACAGGGGGGGAACACTGAAGCTTTCTTT
CDR3aa: CAITLQGGNTEAFF

d_gene: .
len: 13
v_gene: TRBV25-1
j_gene: TRBJ2-7
abundance: few
CDR3nt: TGTGCCAGCAGGGACCCCTCACTCTACGAGCAGTACTTC
CDR3aa: CASRDPSLYEQYF

d_gene: .
len: 13
v_gene: TRBV7-9
j_gene: TRBJ2-5
abundance: .
CDR3nt: TGTGCCAGCGGCCCTTTCACCCAAGAGACCCAGTACTTC
CDR3aa: CASGPFTQETQYF

d_gene: .
len: 10
v_gene: TRBV20-1
j_gene: TRBJ1-1
abundance: .
CDR3nt: TGCAGTGTGGGCCTTAAGGGAGCTTTCTTT
CDR3aa: CSVGLKGAFF

d_gene: TRBD2
len: 13
v_gene: TRBV7-6
j_gene: TRBJ2-5
abundance: few
CDR3nt: TGTGCCAGCTATGCTAGCGGGAGGAAGACCCAGTACTTC
CDR3aa: CASYASGRKTQYF

d_gene: TRBD1
len: 15
v_gene: TRBV7-3
j_gene: TRBJ2-3
abundance: .
CDR3nt: TGTGCCAGCAGCCCAGGGCAGGGGGTTTTAGATACGCAGTATTTT
CDR3aa: CASSPGQGVLDTQYF

d_gene: .
len: 16
v_gene: TRBV20-1
j_gene: TRBJ2-7
abundance: .
CDR3nt: TGCAGTGCTAGAGATCCCCCTCGGGACCACTCCTACGAGCAGTACTTC
CDR3aa: CSARDPPRDHSYEQYF